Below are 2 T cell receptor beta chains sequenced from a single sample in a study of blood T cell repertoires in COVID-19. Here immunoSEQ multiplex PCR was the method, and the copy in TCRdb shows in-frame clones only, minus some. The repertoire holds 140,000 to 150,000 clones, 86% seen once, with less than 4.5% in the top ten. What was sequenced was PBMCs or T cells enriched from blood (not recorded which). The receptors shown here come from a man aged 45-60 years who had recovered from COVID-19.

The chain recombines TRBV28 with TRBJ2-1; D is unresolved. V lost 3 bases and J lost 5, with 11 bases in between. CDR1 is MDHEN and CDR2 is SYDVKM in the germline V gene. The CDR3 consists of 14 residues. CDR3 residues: CASSLMGWDNEQFF. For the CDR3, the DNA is TGTGCCAGCAGTTTGATGGGCTGGGACAATGAGCAGTTCTTC. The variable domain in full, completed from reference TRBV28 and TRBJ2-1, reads DVKVTQSSRYLVKRTGEKVFLECVQDMDHENMFWYRQDPGLGLRLIYFSYDVKMKEKGDIPEGYSVSREKKERFSLILESASTNQTSMYLCASSLMGWDNEQFFGPGTRLTVL.

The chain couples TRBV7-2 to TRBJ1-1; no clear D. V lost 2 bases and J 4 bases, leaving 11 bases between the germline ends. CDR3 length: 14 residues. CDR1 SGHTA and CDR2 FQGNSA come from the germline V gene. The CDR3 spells CASSLRQLGTEAFF. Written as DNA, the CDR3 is TGTGCCAGCAGCTTAAGACAACTGGGCACTGAAGCTTTCTTT.